Below, 11 T cell receptor beta chains from the same sample are listed, as sequenced in a study of CD8+CD57+ T cells in acquired aplastic anemia. CD8+CD57+ cell expansion had been shown by flow cytometry in patients chosen for sequencing. The use of genomic DNA as template underpinned the TCR beta VDJ and CDR3 profiling. MiXCR was run by TCRdb on the reads, yielding one entry per CDR3 protein. Of roughly 180,000 distinct CDR3 sequences listed, 45% to 60% are singletons. The sequenced sample was sorted CD4+, CD8+, or CD8+CD57+ T cells (not recorded which) from PBMCs. The receptors here all came from a human donor with aplastic anemia.

The chain recombines TRBV20-1 with TRBJ2-3; 9 bases fit TRBD1. The trim removed 1 base at V and 10 bases at J, leaving 12 bases unmatched. The germline V gene encodes CDR1 DFQATT and CDR2 SNEGSKA (reference sequence). CDR3 size: 15 residues. CDR3 in amino acids: CSARGTGASTDAQYF. CDR3 DNA: TGCAGTGCTAGAGGGACAGGGGCTAGCACGGATGCGCAGTATTTT.

This clonotype was observed at least ten times. The CDR3 nucleotides are TGTGCCAGCAGCTTAGAGCGGGGGAGGAACGAGCAGTACTTC. It is translated as CASSLERGRNEQYF. The genes are TRBV7-2 and TRBJ2-7; 8 bases fit TRBD2. Germline V lookup: CDR1 SGHTA, CDR2 FQGNSA. V trimming: 1 base; J trimming: 5 bases; junction bases outside the gene matches: 4. This CDR3 comprises 14 residues.

This chain connects TRBV19 to TRBJ2-7, with 7 bases lining up with TRBD2. Germline V gives CDR1 LNHDA, CDR2 SQIVND (reference sequence). With 3 bases clipped from V and 0 bases from J, the junction kept 5 bases outside the gene matches. CDR3 length: 15 amino acids. DNA of the CDR3: TGTGCCAGTAGTATGGCGGGCGGGAGCTCCTACGAGCAGTACTTC. This gives the protein CASSMAGGSSYEQYF.

The gene calls are TRBV19 and TRBJ2-1, with 9 bases matching TRBD2. Germline V gives CDR1 LNHDA, CDR2 SQIVND (reference sequence). The CDR3 length is 15 residues. V shed 5 bases, J shed 2 bases, and the junction held 4 bases outside the gene matches. Here the CDR3 reads CASSLERGAYNEQFF. CDR3 nucleotides: TGTGCCAGTAGTCTCGAGCGGGGGGCCTACAATGAGCAGTTCTTC.

This clonotype was detected once. The V and J genes are TRBV5-8 and TRBJ2-7; D is ambiguous. V was trimmed by 1 base and J by 3 bases, leaving 8 bases between them. Germline V gene lookup returns CDR1 SGHTS and CDR2 YDEGEE. The CDR3 is 13 residues long. The CDR3 nucleotides are TGTGCCAGCAGCTTGTCATCGCACTACGAGCAGTACTTC. Protein product: CASSLSSHYEQYF. Combining the CDR3 with reference TRBV5-8 and TRBJ2-7 gives the whole variable domain EAGVTQSPTHLIKTRGQQATLRCSPISGHTSVYWYQQALGLGLQFLLWYDEGEERNRGNFPPRFSGRQFPNYSSELNVNALELEDSALYLCASSLSSHYEQYFGPGTRLTVT.

The chain recombines TRBV5-1 with TRBJ2-5; perhaps TRBD2 as D (6 bases). Germline V gene data show CDR1 as SGHRS and CDR2 as YFSETQ. The V gene lost 0 bases and the J gene lost 3 bases, with 9 bases spanning the gap. This CDR3 has 14 amino acids. This CDR3 reads CASSLEWGEETQYF. The CDR3 DNA follows: TGCGCCAGCAGCTTGGAATGGGGGGAAGAGACCCAGTACTTC. Using reference TRBV5-1 and TRBJ2-5 for the parts outside the CDR3, the full variable domain is KAGVTQTPRYLIKTRGQQVTLSCSPISGHRSVSWYQQTPGQGLQFLFEYFSETQRNKGNFPGRFSGRQFSNSRSEMNVSTLELGDSALYLCASSLEWGEETQYFGPGTRLLVL.

This clonotype was seen ten or more times. The V gene is TRBV4-2, the J gene TRBJ2-2; the match to TRBD2 covers 7 bases. The trim removed 0 bases at V and 4 bases at J, leaving 5 bases unmatched. Germline lookup yields CDR1 LGHNA and CDR2 YNFKEQ. The CDR3 loop spans 16 amino acids. In DNA form, the CDR3 reads TGTGCCAGCAGCCAAGATGCGACTAGCATCACCGGGGAGCTGTTTTTT. Residues: CASSQDATSITGELFF.

This clonotype was recorded at least ten times. The chain combines TRBV29-1 with TRBJ2-1, with 8 bases fitting TRBD1. CDR1 SQVTM and CDR2 ANQGSEA come from the germline V gene. V trimming: 7 bases; J trimming: 1 base; junction bases outside the gene matches: 6. This CDR3 is built from 14 residues. The CDR3 spells CSAYRDRSYNEQFF. The CDR3 coding sequence is TGCAGCGCCTATCGGGACAGGTCCTACAATGAGCAGTTCTTC.

The J gene is TRBJ2-7, the V gene TRBV7-3; 9 positions agree with TRBD1. CDR3 length equals 15 residues. The V and J ends lost 5 bases and 0 bases, in that order; junction bases with no gene match: 5. Germline-derived CDR1 and CDR2 are SGHTA and FQGTGA. CDR3 coding DNA: TGTGCCAGCAGCCGGGACAGGGTCGTCTCCTACGAGCAGTACTTC. It codes for CASSRDRVVSYEQYF.

The chain uses TRBV15 and TRBJ2-1, with a weak D call TRBD1 (5 bases). This CDR3 comprises 13 residues. V lost 4 bases to trimming and J lost 2 bases, with 6 bases between them. Germline lookup yields CDR1 LNHNV and CDR2 YYDKDF (reference sequence). CDR3 sequence reads: CATSIRAYNEQFF. The CDR3 DNA sequence: TGTGCCACCAGCATCAGGGCCTACAATGAGCAGTTCTTC.

In this sample, this clonotype turned up many times. This chain uses TRBV7-9 with TRBJ1-2; D is undetermined. This CDR3 is 13 amino acids long. Per the germline V gene, CDR1 is SEHNR and CDR2 is FQNEAQ (reference sequence). The V end was cut by 1 base, the J end by 9 bases, with 12 bases between. CDR3 nucleotides: TGTGCCAGCAGCTTAGAGGTTCAGGATCGCTACACCTTC. Translating gives CASSLEVQDRYTF.